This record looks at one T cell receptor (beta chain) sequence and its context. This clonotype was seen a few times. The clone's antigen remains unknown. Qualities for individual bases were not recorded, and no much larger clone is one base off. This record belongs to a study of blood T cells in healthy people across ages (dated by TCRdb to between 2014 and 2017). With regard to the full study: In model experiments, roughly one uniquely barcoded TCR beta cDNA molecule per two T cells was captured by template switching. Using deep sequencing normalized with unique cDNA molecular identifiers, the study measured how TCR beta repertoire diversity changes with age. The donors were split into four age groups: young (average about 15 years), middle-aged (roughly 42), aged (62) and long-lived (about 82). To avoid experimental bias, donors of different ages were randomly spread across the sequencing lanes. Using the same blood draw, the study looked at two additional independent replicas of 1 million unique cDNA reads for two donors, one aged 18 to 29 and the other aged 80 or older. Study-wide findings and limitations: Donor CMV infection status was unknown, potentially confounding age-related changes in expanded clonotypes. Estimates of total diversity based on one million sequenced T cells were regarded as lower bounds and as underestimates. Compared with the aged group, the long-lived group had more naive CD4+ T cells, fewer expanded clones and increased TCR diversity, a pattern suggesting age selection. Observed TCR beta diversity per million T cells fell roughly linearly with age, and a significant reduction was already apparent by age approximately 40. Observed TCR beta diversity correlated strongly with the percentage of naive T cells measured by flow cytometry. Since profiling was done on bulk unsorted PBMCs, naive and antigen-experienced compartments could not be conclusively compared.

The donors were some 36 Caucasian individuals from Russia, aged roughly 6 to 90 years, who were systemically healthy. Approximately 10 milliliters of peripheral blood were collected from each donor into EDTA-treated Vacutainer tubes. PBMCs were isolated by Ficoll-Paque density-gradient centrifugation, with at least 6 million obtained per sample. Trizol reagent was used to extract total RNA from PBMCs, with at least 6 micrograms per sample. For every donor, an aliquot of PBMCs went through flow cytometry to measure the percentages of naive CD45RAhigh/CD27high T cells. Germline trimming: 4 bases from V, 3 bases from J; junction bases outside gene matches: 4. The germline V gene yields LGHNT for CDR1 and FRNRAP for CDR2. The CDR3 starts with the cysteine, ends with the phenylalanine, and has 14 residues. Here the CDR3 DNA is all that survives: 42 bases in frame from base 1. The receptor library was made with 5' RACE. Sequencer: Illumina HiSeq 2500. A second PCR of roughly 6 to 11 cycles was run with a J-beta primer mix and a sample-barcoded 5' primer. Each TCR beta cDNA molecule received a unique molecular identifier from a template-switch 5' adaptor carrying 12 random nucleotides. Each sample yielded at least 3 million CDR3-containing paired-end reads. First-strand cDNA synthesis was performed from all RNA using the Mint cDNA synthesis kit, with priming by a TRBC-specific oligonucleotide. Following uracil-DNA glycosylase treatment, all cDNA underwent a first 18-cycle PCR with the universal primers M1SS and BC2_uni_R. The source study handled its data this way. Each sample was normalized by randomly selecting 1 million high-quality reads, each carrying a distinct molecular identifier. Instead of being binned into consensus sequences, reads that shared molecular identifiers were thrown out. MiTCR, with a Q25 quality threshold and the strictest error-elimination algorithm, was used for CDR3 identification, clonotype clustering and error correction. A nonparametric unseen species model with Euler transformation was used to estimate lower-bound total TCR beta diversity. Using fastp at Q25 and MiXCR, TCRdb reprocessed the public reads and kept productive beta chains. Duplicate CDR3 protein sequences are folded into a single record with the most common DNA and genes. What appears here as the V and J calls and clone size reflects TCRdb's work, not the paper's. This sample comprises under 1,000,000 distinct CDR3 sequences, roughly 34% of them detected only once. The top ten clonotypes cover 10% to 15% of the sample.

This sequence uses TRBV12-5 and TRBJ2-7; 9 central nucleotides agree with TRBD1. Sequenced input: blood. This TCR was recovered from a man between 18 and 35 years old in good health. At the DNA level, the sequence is TGTGCTAGTGGTTGGGACAGGGACGGCTACGAGCAGTACTTC. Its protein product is CASGWDRDGYEQYF.